The 22 T cell receptor beta chains below all came from one sample that was sequenced in a study of early T cells in non-severe SARS-CoV-2 infection (dated by TCRdb to the early 2020s). The library relied on 5' RACE. The instrument was a NextSeq 500. Starting from the raw public reads, TCRdb applied fastp trimming at Q25, assembled clones with MiXCR and retained in-frame beta chains. Rows are unified per CDR3 protein, each entry keeping the most common DNA and genes. Here the sample has over 25,000 distinct CDR3 sequences; 4.5% to 7% occur a single time. The ten largest clones add up to over 10% of the sample. The sample taken for sequencing was whole blood. These receptors were obtained from an adult who was a healthcare worker with PCR-confirmed SARS-CoV-2 infection or an uninfected control (not recorded which).

Many counts were recorded for this clonotype. The chain employs TRBV4-1 and TRBJ2-1, with D perhaps assigned TRBD1 or TRBD2 (5 bases each). Germline assignment: CDR1 MGHRA and CDR2 YSYEKL. The CDR3 length is 16 residues. Trimming removed 3 bases at V and 1 base at J, with 13 bases between. The CDR3 nucleotides are TGCGCCAGCAGCCAGGCCGGGACCGCGTCCTACAATGAGCAGTTCTTC. This gives the protein CASSQAGTASYNEQFF.

The sample holds many counts of this clonotype. J is TRBJ2-1 and V is TRBV7-9, with D unresolved. Germline-derived CDR1 and CDR2 are SEHNR and FQNEAQ (reference sequence). This CDR3 has 13 residues. Between the trimmed V and J ends, which lost 3 bases and 5 bases, there was a span of 8 bases. CDR3 bases: TGTGCCAGCAGCTTCGGGTCTGACAATGAGCAGTTCTTC. It yields the protein CASSFGSDNEQFF.

This sequence joins TRBV6-1 and TRBJ2-7, with D tentatively TRBD1 (6 bases). The CDR3 spans 15 residues. The germline V gene has CDR1 MNHNS and CDR2 SASEGT. V lost 3 bases and J lost 2, with 14 bases in between. CDR3 DNA sequence: TGTGCCAGCAGTGAGGTAGGACAGCACACCTACGAGCAGTACTTC. Translated: CASSEVGQHTYEQYF.

This clonotype came up a few times. The gene calls are TRBV28 and TRBJ2-3, with TRBD2 matching 8 bases. Germline lookup yields CDR1 MDHEN and CDR2 SYDVKM. CDR3 length equals 16 residues. V dropped 8 bases and J dropped 1; count of bases not matched to a gene: 11. The DNA of the CDR3 is TGTGCCAGCTTCGGTCGGGGGGGCCGGGGCACAGATACGCAGTATTTT. Amino acids: CASFGRGGRGTDTQYF.

Many counts were recorded for this clonotype. The CDR3 is CSALTGAGAYSYNEQFF. The CDR3 bases are TGCAGTGCTCTGACAGGGGCGGGGGCTTACTCCTACAATGAGCAGTTCTTC. The V call is TRBV20-1, the J call TRBJ2-1; D is perhaps TRBD1 (8 bases). The CDR3 length is 17 residues. The V end was cut by 5 bases, the J end by 0 bases, with 20 bases between. The germline V gene encodes CDR1 DFQATT and CDR2 SNEGSKA (reference sequence).

This clonotype was seen more than once but under ten times. The gene calls are TRBV30 and TRBJ2-3; no clear D gene. Germline V gives CDR1 GTSNPN, CDR2 SVGIG (reference sequence). The CDR3 sequence is 14 residues long. V dropped 0 bases and J dropped 1 base, with 8 bases sitting between them. CDR3 in amino acids: CAWSVGFGTDTQYF. DNA for the CDR3: TGTGCCTGGAGTGTTGGTTTTGGCACAGATACGCAGTATTTT.

This clonotype showed up many times. The chain is built from TRBV28 and TRBJ2-5, with D uncertain. CDR3 size: 12 residues. Trimming shortened V by 2 bases and J by 5 bases, and 6 bases separated the two germline ends. Germline lookup yields CDR1 MDHEN and CDR2 SYDVKM. Here the CDR3 reads CASSLTRETQYF. DNA for the CDR3: TGTGCCAGCAGTTTAACTCGGGAGACCCAGTACTTC.

This clonotype was counted many times. The J gene is TRBJ2-1, the V gene TRBV5-1; 7 bases map to TRBD2. The CDR3 extends over 15 amino acids. The germline gives CDR1 SGHRS, CDR2 YFSETQ. V was clipped by 2 bases and J by 9 bases; unmatched bases: 11. The CDR3, as DNA: TGCGCCAGCAGCTTCCGGGACTACCGTGAGGCTGAGCAGTTCTTC. Encoded protein: CASSFRDYREAEQFF.

V usage is TRBV3-1 and J usage is TRBJ1-1; unclear D gene. CDR1 is LGHDT and CDR2 is YNNKEL in the germline V gene (reference sequence). Trimming removed 0 bases from V and 1 base from J, with 9 bases in between. This CDR3 is 15 amino acids long. This CDR3 is CASSQEWTWNTEAFF. The CDR3 region has the DNA TGTGCCAGCAGCCAAGAATGGACCTGGAACACTGAAGCTTTCTTT.

This clonotype was observed a handful of times. The chain couples TRBV5-4 to TRBJ2-3, with TRBD2 matching 8 bases. The CDR3 totals 15 residues. V lost 5 bases and J lost 0; bases outside the gene matches: 5. In germline, CDR1 is SGHNT, CDR2 YYREEE (reference sequence). Here the CDR3 reads CASRGPSGSTDTQYF. The CDR3 DNA is TGTGCCAGCAGAGGGCCTAGCGGGAGCACAGATACGCAGTATTTT. Supplemented by reference TRBV5-4 and TRBJ2-3, the full variable domain reads ETGVTQSPTHLIKTRGQQVTLRCSSQSGHNTVSWYQQALGQGPQFIFQYYREEENGRGNFPPRFSGLQFPNYSSELNVNALELDDSALYLCASRGPSGSTDTQYFGPGTRLTVL.

This clonotype was recorded many times. CDR3 sequence: CSATVYGYTF. The CDR3 bases are TGCAGTGCTACCGTCTATGGCTACACCTTC. This chain connects TRBV20-1 to TRBJ1-2; no clear D. V was shortened by 4 bases and J by 4 bases, with 4 bases between the two germline ends. CDR3 length: 10 amino acids. CDR1 is DFQATT, CDR2 SNEGSKA, per germline (reference sequence).

This clonotype is medium-sized by share. CDR3 loop: CASRRTGSSYEQYF. The CDR3, as DNA: TGTGCCAGCAGAAGGACAGGAAGCTCCTACGAGCAGTACTTC. The gene calls are TRBV25-1 and TRBJ2-7; 7 bases fit TRBD1. Germline V lookup: CDR1 MGHDK, CDR2 SYGVNS. The CDR3 is 14 amino acids. V was pared by 6 bases and J by 0 bases, with 5 bases of the junction left unmatched.

The table lists this clonotype with many counts. V gene TRBV20-1 combines with J gene TRBJ2-7, with D perhaps TRBD1 (7 bases). The ends were cut back, 0 bases at V and 3 bases at J, with 18 bases in the middle. The CDR3 is made up of 16 amino acids. CDR1 and CDR2 from the germline V gene are DFQATT and SNEGSKA (reference sequence). The CDR3 sequence is CSARDFGRGAVYEQYF. In DNA, the CDR3 is TGCAGTGCTAGAGATTTTGGCAGGGGGGCGGTCTACGAGCAGTACTTC.

The table lists this clonotype with many counts. CDR3 coding DNA: TGTGCCAGCAGTGGAGGGATTGATACGCAGTATTTT. It encodes CASSGGIDTQYF. The gene calls are TRBV6-1 and TRBJ2-3; the D gene is possibly TRBD2 (5 bases). Per the germline V gene, CDR1 is MNHNS and CDR2 is SASEGT. Between the trimmed V and J ends, which lost 4 bases and 6 bases, there was a span of 8 bases. The CDR3 runs 12 residues.

This clonotype was detected many times. The chain recombines TRBV18 with TRBJ2-1; 13 nucleotides line up with TRBD2. The V segment lost 3 bases and the J segment 7 bases; nucleotides outside the gene matches: 3. This CDR3 is 15 amino acids long. Germline V lookup: CDR1 KGHSH, CDR2 LQKENI. In DNA form, the CDR3 reads TGTGCCAGCTCACCCCCGGGACTAGCGGGAAATGAGCAGTTCTTC. Translated: CASSPPGLAGNEQFF.

Many counts were recorded for this clonotype. This chain connects TRBV30 to TRBJ2-7, with no clear D. The CDR3 contains 12 residues. CDR1 is GTSNPN, CDR2 SVGIG, per germline (reference sequence). V lost 1 base and J lost 4, with 8 bases in between. The DNA for the CDR3 is TGTGCCTGGAGTGACAACGGTTACGAGCAGTACTTC. This encodes CAWSDNGYEQYF.

In this sample, this clonotype turned up many times. The chain combines TRBV27 with TRBJ1-1; TRBD1 is a possible D gene (6 bases). The CDR3 is 14 residues long. The V end was cut by 0 bases, the J end by 6 bases, with 11 bases between. The germline V gene encodes CDR1 MNHEY and CDR2 SMNVEV (reference sequence). CDR3 region: CASSLSLGGPEAFF. In DNA, the CDR3 is TGTGCCAGCAGTTTATCACTAGGGGGACCTGAAGCTTTCTTT.

This clonotype was observed at least ten times. The chain uses TRBV20-1 and TRBJ1-6; D is perhaps TRBD1 (5 bases). Germline lookup yields CDR1 DFQATT and CDR2 SNEGSKA (reference sequence). The CDR3 runs 13 residues. V lost 5 bases to trimming and J lost 10 bases, with 15 bases between them. Written as DNA, the CDR3 is TGCAGTGCTCAGGGTTTGGAGGGCTCACCCCTCCACTTT. Translation gives CSAQGLEGSPLHF.

This clonotype appeared a few times. This chain uses TRBV9 with TRBJ2-7; D is ambiguous. Trimming shortened V by 0 bases and J by 5 bases, and 9 bases separated the two germline ends. The germline V gene encodes CDR1 SGDLS and CDR2 YYNGEE. The CDR3 is 13 amino acids. This chain's CDR3 is CASSVGTVHEQYF. CDR3 DNA: TGTGCCAGCAGCGTAGGTACAGTCCACGAGCAGTACTTC.

This clonotype was found many times. The chain is built from TRBV5-5 and TRBJ2-5, with 12 nucleotides matching TRBD1. From germline, CDR1 is SGHKS and CDR2 YYEKEE (reference sequence). The trim removed 0 bases at V and 1 base at J, leaving 1 base unmatched. This CDR3 has 16 amino acids. The CDR3 loop reads CASSLGDRGPQETQYF. CDR3 nucleotide sequence: TGTGCCAGCAGCTTGGGGGACAGGGGGCCCCAAGAGACCCAGTACTTC. The full variable domain, its missing parts supplied by reference TRBV5-5 and TRBJ2-5, is DAGVTQSPTHLIKTRGQQVTLRCSPISGHKSVSWYQQVLGQGPQFIFQYYEKEERGRGNFPDRFSARQFPNYSSELNVNALLLGDSALYLCASSLGDRGPQETQYFGPGTRLLVL.

The table lists this clonotype with a count of one. A much larger clone differs by one base, so this may be a read error. The chain is built from TRBV12-3 or TRBV12-4 and TRBJ1-6; D remains ambiguous. The CDR3 sequence is 16 residues long. DNA of the CDR3: TGTACCAGCAGTTTCCTTTTGACCGGCTCGGGGTCACCCCTCCACTTT. Its translation is CTSSFLLTGSGSPLHF.

The chain carries TRBV4-1 and TRBJ2-2; 9 nucleotides match TRBD1. The CDR3 has 16 residues. Trimming removed 3 bases from V and 6 bases from J; junction bases left unmatched: 8. CDR1 and CDR2 (germline): MGHRA, YSYEKL. Here the CDR3 reads CASSHSGQGGAGELFF. CDR3 DNA: TGCGCCAGCAGCCATTCGGGACAGGGAGGTGCCGGGGAGCTGTTTTTT.